This entry lists 21 T cell receptor beta chains sequenced from one sample in a study of blood T cells in healthy people across ages. A second PCR, run for about 7 to 11 cycles, used a sample-barcoded 5' primer plus a J-beta primer mix. TCRdb reprocessed the 5' RACE reads with MiXCR, giving one entry per CDR3 protein. The table includes some 850,000 distinct CDR3 sequences, more than 25% detected once. This same sample was also part of a study on T cells of mothers and their children.

Sequencing input: blood. All receptors come from a boy younger than 18 in good health.

CDR3 loop: CASSLAAREREKLFF. The CDR3 DNA sequence: TGTGCCAGCAGCTTAGCAGCGAGGGAACGAGAAAAACTGTTTTTT. This sequence joins TRBV7-9 and TRBJ1-4; D is unclear. Trimming took off 0 bases at V and 8 bases at J, with 13 bases between the two ends. This CDR3 is built from 15 residues. Germline CDR1 SEHNR, CDR2 FQNEAQ (reference sequence).

A few counts support this clonotype. As DNA, the CDR3 is TGTGCCAGCAGTGGAGAAGGATCTCCCCAGCCCCAGCATTTT. This gives the protein CASSGEGSPQPQHF. The rearrangement joins TRBV2 to TRBJ1-5; D is unclear. The CDR3 totals 14 residues. Germline V CDR1 and CDR2: SNHLY, FYNNEI. Trimming removed 4 bases at V and 7 bases at J, with 14 bases between.

The gene calls are TRBV10-3 and TRBJ2-5, with 9 bases identical to TRBD2. The CDR3 is made up of 14 amino acids. Trimming took 10 bases from V and 3 from J; bases not matched to a gene: 9. Germline CDR1 ENHRY, CDR2 SYGVKD. As DNA, the CDR3 is TGTGCCACAGGGCGGGGGGGCCAAGAAGAGACCCAGTACTTC. Translated, it gives CATGRGGQEETQYF.

There are a few counts of this clonotype. V and J are TRBV4-1 and TRBJ1-4; possible D gene TRBD1, 5 bases. Germline V CDR1 and CDR2: MGHRA, YSYEKL. The CDR3 has 13 amino acids. V dropped 3 bases and J dropped 7 bases, with 9 bases sitting between them. CDR3 protein: CASSHQGGEKLFF. DNA for the CDR3: TGCGCCAGCAGCCATCAGGGAGGTGAAAAACTGTTTTTT.

The chain employs TRBV5-1 and TRBJ2-7, with D perhaps matching TRBD1 (7 bases). CDR3 length equals 15 residues. CDR1 SGHRS and CDR2 YFSETQ come from the germline V gene. V dropped 3 bases and J dropped 2 bases, with 15 bases sitting between them. CDR3 nucleotides: TGCGCCAGCAGCTGGAGGGACAGTTCAGCCTACGAGCAGTACTTC. This gives the protein CASSWRDSSAYEQYF.

This clonotype has just a few counts. The rearrangement uses TRBV6-6 and TRBJ1-5, with 7 bases matching TRBD1. Germline V gene data show CDR1 as MNHNY and CDR2 as SVGAGI (reference sequence). Trimming removed 2 bases from V and 5 bases from J; junction bases left unmatched: 6. The CDR3 covers 15 residues. Here the CDR3 DNA reads TGTGCCAGCAGTTACAGGCAGGGGGACCATCAGCCCCAGCATTTT. Translating it yields CASSYRQGDHQPQHF.

The V gene is TRBV10-3, the J gene TRBJ2-5; 8 nucleotides agree with TRBD1. CDR3 size: 15 residues. The J segment lost 0 bases and the V segment lost 5 bases, leaving 5 bases of the junction unmatched. Germline V gene sequence: CDR1 ENHRY, CDR2 SYGVKD. Here the CDR3 DNA reads TGTGCCATCAGTTGGACAGGGAAGGACCAAGAGACCCAGTACTTC. This sequence encodes CAISWTGKDQETQYF.

The sample holds a few counts of this clonotype. The junction shows a germline mismatch at one end, possibly a read error. The chain couples TRBV5-1 to TRBJ2-7; D might be TRBD2 (6 bases). Germline V gene data show CDR1 as SGHRS and CDR2 as YFSETQ. This CDR3 is built from 14 residues. The CDR3 reads CTSNPGGSSYEQYF. Here the CDR3 DNA reads TGCACCAGCAACCCCGGGGGAAGCTCCTACGAGCAGTACTTC.

The chain joins TRBV12-3 or TRBV12-4 to TRBJ1-1, with 8 bases identical to TRBD1. This CDR3 spans 14 amino acids. The V gene end was trimmed by 7 bases and the J gene end by 5 bases; junction bases not matched to a gene: 9. Here the CDR3 reads CASNSQGVRTEAFF. The CDR3 DNA sequence: TGTGCCAGCAACTCACAGGGGGTTAGGACTGAAGCTTTCTTT.

This clonotype turned up a few times. This chain connects TRBV12-3 or TRBV12-4 to TRBJ1-1; D is unclear. Trimming took 6 bases from V and 3 from J, leaving 8 bases between them. CDR3 length: 12 amino acids. The CDR3 loop reads CASRPTHTEAFF. CDR3 DNA: TGTGCCAGCAGGCCCACGCACACTGAAGCTTTCTTT.

V and J are TRBV7-2 and TRBJ2-1; D uncertain. CDR1 and CDR2 from the germline V gene are SGHTA and FQGNSA. The V gene lost 2 bases and the J gene lost 3 bases, with 11 bases spanning the gap. This CDR3 spans 15 amino acids. CDR3 nucleotide sequence: TGTGCCAGCAGCTTATCGGGCAGGCTCTACAATGAGCAGTTCTTC. Amino acids: CASSLSGRLYNEQFF.

The CDR3 protein is CASSSALGIRYNEQFF. CDR3 in DNA: TGTGCCAGCAGCTCCGCATTAGGCATCCGCTACAATGAGCAGTTCTTC. This sequence joins TRBV11-2 and TRBJ2-1; D is unresolved. Trimming stripped 4 bases from V and 3 bases from J, with 16 bases between. CDR3 length equals 16 residues. Germline lookup yields CDR1 SGHAT and CDR2 FQNNGV.

The V call is TRBV9, the J call TRBJ1-5; D is unresolved. The CDR3 totals 14 residues. Trimming took off 3 bases at V and 2 bases at J, with 9 bases between the two ends. Germline assignment: CDR1 SGDLS and CDR2 YYNGEE. The CDR3 DNA reads as TGTGCCAGCAGCGACGACGGGGGCAATCAGCCCCAGCATTTT. It specifies CASSDDGGNQPQHF. Complete variable domain (other parts from reference TRBV9 and TRBJ1-5): DSGVTQTPKHLITATGQRVTLRCSPRSGDLSVYWYQQSLDQGLQFLIQYYNGEERAKGNILERFSAQQFPDLHSELNLSSLELGDSALYFCASSDDGGNQPQHFGDGTRLSIL.

In nucleotides, the CDR3 is TGTGCCAGCAGTGAATATATGGCGGGAGGGGTGGAGACCCAGTACTTC. This translates into CASSEYMAGGVETQYF. V and J are TRBV25-1 and TRBJ2-5; 9 positions match TRBD2. This CDR3 has 16 amino acids. V gave up 0 bases and J gave up 5 bases; unmatched junction bases: 7. The germline V gene has CDR1 MGHDK and CDR2 SYGVNS.

The chain uses TRBV2 and TRBJ1-2; 7 positions agree with TRBD1. This CDR3 spans 14 amino acids. Losses at the gene ends were 6 bases for V and 3 bases for J; bases not matched to a gene: 7. Germline V CDR1 and CDR2: SNHLY, FYNNEI. The CDR3 spells CASRPDRADYGYTF. CDR3 DNA: TGTGCCAGCAGACCAGACAGGGCGGACTATGGCTACACCTTC. Full variable domain (outside the CDR3, taken from reference TRBV2 and TRBJ1-2): EPEVTQTPSHQVTQMGQEVILRCVPISNHLYFYWYRQILGQKVEFLVSFYNNEISEKSEIFDDQFSVERPDGSNFTLKIRSTKLEDSAMYFCASRPDRADYGYTFGSGTRLTVV.

The rearrangement links TRBV7-2 to TRBJ2-1, with 11 bases fitting TRBD2. Germline trimming cut 5 bases from V and 5 bases from J; bases unmatched to any gene: 5. This CDR3 has 15 residues. Looked up from germline, CDR1 is SGHTA and CDR2 is FQGNSA. The CDR3: CASSGRLAGHNEQFF. CDR3 DNA: TGTGCCAGCAGCGGACGACTAGCGGGGCACAATGAGCAGTTCTTC.

This clonotype occurred a few times. The chain carries TRBV24-1 and TRBJ2-5; a possible D gene is TRBD2 (5 bases). Germline CDR1 reads KGHDR; CDR2 reads SFDVKD. The CDR3 loop spans 16 amino acids. V dropped 0 bases and J dropped 3 bases, with 13 bases sitting between them. DNA of the CDR3: TGTGCCACCAGTGATTTGAGGGCTGCCGGGAAAGAGACCCAGTACTTC. Translated, it gives CATSDLRAAGKETQYF.

This rearrangement joins TRBV3-1 to TRBJ2-7, with 7 bases fitting TRBD1. This CDR3 is built from 15 residues. Germline V CDR1 and CDR2: LGHDT, YNNKEL (reference sequence). The V and J ends lost 1 base and 2 bases, in that order; junction bases with no gene match: 5. CDR3 amino acids: CASSQGDSVPYEQYF. As DNA, the CDR3 is TGTGCCAGCAGCCAAGGGGACAGCGTACCCTACGAGCAGTACTTC.

As to this clonotype: It is likely a read error, because the conserved phenylalanine at the end of the CDR3 is missing. The chain links TRBV6-2 or TRBV6-3 to TRBJ1-5; D is uncertain. Germline-derived CDR1 and CDR2 are MNHEY and SVGEGT. CDR3 length: 12 amino acids. The ends were cut back, 7 bases at V and 3 bases at J, with 7 bases in the middle. The CDR3 DNA sequence: TGTGCCAGCACGGGATACAATCAGCCCCAGCATCTT. Residues: CASTGYNQPQHL.

The chain joins TRBV24-1 to TRBJ1-5; perhaps TRBD1 as D (6 bases). V lost 12 bases, J lost 3 bases, and 11 bases lay in between. Per germline, CDR1 KGHDR and CDR2 SFDVKD. CDR3 size: 12 residues. The CDR3 spells CAVQGPNQPQHF. In DNA form, the CDR3 reads TGTGCCGTACAGGGTCCCAATCAGCCCCAGCATTTT.

This clonotype has only a few counts. The junction differs from germline at one of its ends, possibly a read error. The chain joins TRBV7-7 to TRBJ1-4; D is undetermined. The germline V gene has CDR1 SSHAT and CDR2 FNYEAQ (reference sequence). The CDR3 totals 16 residues. This chain's CDR3 is CASSPGPQATNEKLFF. Written as DNA, the CDR3 is TGTGCTAGCAGCCCCGGACCCCAGGCAACTAATGAAAAACTGTTTTTT.